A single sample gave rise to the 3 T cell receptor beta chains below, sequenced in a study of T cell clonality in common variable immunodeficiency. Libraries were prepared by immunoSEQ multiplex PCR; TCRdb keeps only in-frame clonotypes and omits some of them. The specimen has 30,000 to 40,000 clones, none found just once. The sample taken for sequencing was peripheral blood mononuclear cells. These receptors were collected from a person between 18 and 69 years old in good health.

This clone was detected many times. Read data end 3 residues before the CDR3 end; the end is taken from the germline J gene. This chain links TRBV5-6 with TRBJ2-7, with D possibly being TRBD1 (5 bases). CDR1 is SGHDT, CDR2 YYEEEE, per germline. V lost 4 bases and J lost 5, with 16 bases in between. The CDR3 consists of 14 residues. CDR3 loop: CASSTMDTHHEQYF. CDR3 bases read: TGTGCCAGCAGCACCATGGACACCCACCACGAG.

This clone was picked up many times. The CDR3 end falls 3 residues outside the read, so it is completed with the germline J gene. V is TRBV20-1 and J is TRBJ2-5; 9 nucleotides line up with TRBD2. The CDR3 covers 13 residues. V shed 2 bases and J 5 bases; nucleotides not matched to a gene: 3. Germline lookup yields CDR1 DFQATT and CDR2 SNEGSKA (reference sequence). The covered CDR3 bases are TGCAGTGCTAGATGGCTAGCGGGGGAGACC. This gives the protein CSARWLAGET. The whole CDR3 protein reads CSARWLAGETQYF.

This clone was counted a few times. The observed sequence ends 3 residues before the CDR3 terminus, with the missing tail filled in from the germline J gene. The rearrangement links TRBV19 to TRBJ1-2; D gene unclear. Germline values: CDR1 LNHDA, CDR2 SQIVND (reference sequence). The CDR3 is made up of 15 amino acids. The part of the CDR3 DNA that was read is TGTGCCAGTAAGAAAGGAGCGGGAGCCCCGGGAGAC. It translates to CASKKGAGAPGD. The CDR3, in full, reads CASKKGAGAPGDYTF.